These T cell receptor beta chains were read from a single sample in a study of T cell changes during pregnancy in multiple sclerosis. Profiling relied on immunoSEQ multiplex PCR, and the TCRdb table lists in-frame clones only, not all of them. The table shows 30,000 or so clones, with 80% to 90% occurring only once. Sequencing was performed on CD8+ T cells from peripheral blood mononuclear cells, taken in the second trimester of pregnancy. These TCRs come from a female donor with multiple sclerosis, enrolled in a pregnancy study. Each CDR3 is given without its conserved first and last residue. A D gene is named only where the DNA matches it firmly.

>TRBV7-9|12|TRBD1
ASIGQGAGNTIY
>TRBV27|11|TRBD1
ASRGTGGREQY
>TRBV7-9|13|.
ASSFRSGQNTEAF
>TRBV7-7|14|.
ASSLTRRTGNTEAF
>TRBV5-8|10|.
ASSYGGYEQY
>TRBV5-6|15|TRBD1
ASSLASRTGYSYEQY
>TRBV29-1|10|TRBD1
TGGRIGTEAF
>TRBV10-3|11|.
AIGGGELYGYT
>TRBV19|15|TRBD2
ASSSVGLARSGNEQF
>TRBV5-6|12|TRBD1
ASSPGTGAREQF
>TRBV6-1|12|TRBD1
ASNVDRGQETQY
>TRBV7-9|11|.
ASNPYGSYEQY
>TRBV11-2|16|TRBD1
ASSLFRGLVFGEETQY
>TRBV9|15|TRBD2
ASSVGGASGPTGELF
>TRBV2|11|.
ASSENIFYEQY
>TRBV13|11|.
ASTPGSGNEQF
>TRBV4-1|15|TRBD1
ASSQGASGTASYEQY
>TRBV7-6|12|.
ASSLSVAADTQY
>TRBV5-1|12|TRBD1
ASSYQRQGKEQY
>TRBV28|13|TRBD2
ASSLSGSDTDTQY
>TRBV7-3|16|TRBD2
ASSLRPRLAGGINEQF
>TRBV6-5|11|.
ASRWASNQPQH
>TRBV7-8|12|TRBD1
ASSFDRGFTEAF
>TRBV27|16|.
ASSPRGRGTGSGNTIY
>TRBV7-6|17|TRBD1
ASSTNPGQGARKGSPLH
>TRBV15|15|TRBD1
ATSGEAGGSPSYEQY
>TRBV6-4|12|.
ASSDPGGSTEAF
>TRBV7-9|13|TRBD1
ASSLDRGMNTEAF
>TRBV27|14|.
ASSLYTGRVLGGYT
>TRBV5-1|10|.
ASSSTGGELF
>TRBV7-8|15|TRBD2
ASSLTASGSKSYEQY
>TRBV9|12|.
ASSVGKGGYEQY
>TRBV2|13|TRBD1
ASRDTGAVNQPQH
>TRBV2|11|TRBD1
ASEGQGRSEQY
>TRBV6-5|11|.
ASSKGEGGEQY
>TRBV4-1|13|.
ASSQDGWESETQY
>TRBV6-4|14|TRBD2
ASSDSAGGSTDTQY
>TRBV27|12|.
ASSFQGSNQPQH
>TRBV2|15|.
ASSATGDQIDNQPQH
>TRBV7-9|14|.
ASSSRDSFPSYEQY
>TRBV27|14|TRBD1
ASSPRTGGKNSPLH
>TRBV7-7|15|TRBD2
ASSLGHERGGQETQY
>TRBV7-6|13|TRBD1
ASSRRTGGNTEAF
>TRBV12-1|14|.
ASSPWTSGHTDTQY
>TRBV28|14|.
ASSLLWQGSTDTQY
>TRBV7-8|10|.
ASSLGGSEAF